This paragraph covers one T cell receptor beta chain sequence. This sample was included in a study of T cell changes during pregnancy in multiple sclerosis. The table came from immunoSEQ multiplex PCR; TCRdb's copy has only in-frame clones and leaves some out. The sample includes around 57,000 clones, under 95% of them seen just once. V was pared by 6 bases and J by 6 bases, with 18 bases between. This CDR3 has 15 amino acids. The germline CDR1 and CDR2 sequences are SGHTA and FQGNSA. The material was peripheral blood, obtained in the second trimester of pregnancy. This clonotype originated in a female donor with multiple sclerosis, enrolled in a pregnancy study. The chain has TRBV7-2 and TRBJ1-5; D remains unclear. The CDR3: CASSQLGGRGQPQHF. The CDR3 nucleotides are TGTGCCAGCAGTCAGTTGGGTGGGCGGGGTCAGCCCCAGCATTTT.